The 17 T cell receptor beta chains below all came from one sample that was sequenced in a study of T cell responses to AZD1222 COVID-19 vaccine. TCRdb keeps only in-frame clones here, not all; method: immunoSEQ multiplex PCR. Altogether 100,000 to 150,000 clones are present, 90% being singletons, with the ten largest covering 6% to 9%. Material: peripheral blood, obtained on day 0 of AZD1222 vaccination. Receptors were obtained from an adult in good health.

The chain uses TRBV12-3 or TRBV12-4 and TRBJ1-6; D unclear. V lost 3 bases, J lost 11 bases, and 8 bases lay in between. The CDR3 is made up of 12 amino acids. CDR3 bases: TGTGCCAGCAGTTTGAACAATACACCCCTCCACTTT. Translating gives CASSLNNTPLHF.

V usage is TRBV6-5 and J usage is TRBJ2-6; D not certain. The CDR3 sequence is 15 residues long. Germline V gene sequence: CDR1 MNHEY, CDR2 SVGAGI. Trimming left V 4 bases short and J 0 bases short, with 7 bases between. The CDR3: CASSFPGSGANVLTF. CDR3 sequence (DNA): TGTGCCAGCAGTTTCCCAGGCTCTGGGGCCAACGTCCTGACTTTC.

The chain joins TRBV24-1 to TRBJ2-3, with D hard to call. The CDR3 has 11 residues. The V end was cut by 9 bases, the J end by 5 bases, with 8 bases between. CDR1 is KGHDR and CDR2 is SFDVKD in the germline V gene. The DNA of the CDR3 is TGTGCCACCGCCAGTCTAGATACGCAGTATTTT. This translates into CATASLDTQYF.

The chain links TRBV27 to TRBJ2-3; the match to TRBD1 covers 10 bases. The germline gives CDR1 MNHEY, CDR2 SMNVEV (reference sequence). The CDR3 consists of 17 residues. V dropped 3 bases and J dropped 2; count of bases not matched to a gene: 8. In DNA form, the CDR3 reads TGTGCCAGCAGTTTTAAAGGGACAGGGGCCGTCACAGATACGCAGTATTTT. Residues: CASSFKGTGAVTDTQYF.

This chain connects TRBV11-2 to TRBJ2-1, with 8 bases identical to TRBD2. V shed 4 bases and J 14 bases; nucleotides not matched to a gene: 10. The CDR3 spans 13 residues. Germline V gene lookup returns CDR1 SGHAT and CDR2 FQNNGV. CDR3 residues: CASSSVGLARKFF. The CDR3 coding sequence is TGTGCCAGCAGCTCCGTCGGACTAGCCCGTAAGTTCTTC.

This clone was picked up many times. This chain links TRBV11-3 with TRBJ2-1; a possible D gene is TRBD2 (5 bases). The CDR3 is 14 amino acids. The V gene lost 5 bases and the J gene lost 7 bases, with 15 bases spanning the gap. Germline lookup yields CDR1 SGHNT and CDR2 YENEEA. The DNA for the CDR3 is TGTGCCAGCAGCCCCTACCGGGATTGGAATGAGCAGTTCTTC. Translated: CASSPYRDWNEQFF.

This clone appeared a few times. V usage is TRBV5-1 and J usage is TRBJ2-1, with D possibly TRBD1 on 6 matching bases. Trimming cost V 2 bases and J 9 bases, with 15 bases left between them. There are 14 residues in the CDR3. CDR1 is SGHRS and CDR2 is YFSETQ in the germline V gene. CDR3 DNA: TGCGCCAGCAGCTTCCGCTTACTAGGGGGTGAGCAGTTCTTC. It yields the protein CASSFRLLGGEQFF. Full variable domain (rest looked up from reference TRBV5-1 and TRBJ2-1): KAGVTQTPRYLIKTRGQQVTLSCSPISGHRSVSWYQQTPGQGLQFLFEYFSETQRNKGNFPGRFSGRQFSNSRSEMNVSTLELGDSALYLCASSFRLLGGEQFFGPGTRLTVL.

The chain is built from TRBV9 and TRBJ2-7, with D possibly TRBD2 on 7 matching bases. The germline V and J ends were trimmed by 4 bases and 6 bases, with 23 bases remaining between them. There are 16 residues in the CDR3. Germline CDR1 and CDR2: SGDLS and YYNGEE. The CDR3 is CASSRGAGPRDGEQYF. The CDR3 DNA reads as TGTGCCAGCAGCCGGGGGGCAGGTCCCCGTGACGGCGAGCAGTACTTC.

This chain joins TRBV7-2 and TRBJ2-3; D is undetermined. Germline V CDR1 and CDR2: SGHTA, FQGNSA. The V gene lost 1 base and the J gene lost 1 base, with 12 bases spanning the gap. The CDR3 runs to 16 residues. CDR3 sequence: CASSLGQLGGTDTQYF. The DNA for the CDR3 is TGTGCCAGCAGCTTAGGGCAGCTTGGGGGCACAGATACGCAGTATTTT. Filled out from reference TRBV7-2 and TRBJ2-3, the complete variable domain reads GAGVSQSPSNKVTEKGKDVELRCDPISGHTALYWYRQSLGQGLEFLIYFQGNSAPDKSGLPSDRFSAERTGGSVSTLTIQRTQQEDSAVYLCASSLGQLGGTDTQYFGPGTRLTVL.

This clone has a single count. The chain employs TRBV2 and TRBJ1-1; 8 positions match TRBD1. The CDR3 is 14 amino acids. The junction had 8 bases not matched to a gene; V was cut back by 6 bases and J by 5 bases. Per the germline V gene, CDR1 is SNHLY and CDR2 is FYNNEI. Written as DNA, the CDR3 is TGTGCCAGCAGGGGGACAGGTCGGGATACTGAAGCTTTCTTT. This translates into CASRGTGRDTEAFF.

The count of this clone is one. The J gene is TRBJ1-2, the V gene TRBV15; D remains ambiguous. Between the trimmed V and J ends, which lost 0 bases and 4 bases, there was a span of 9 bases. In germline, CDR1 is LNHNV, CDR2 YYDKDF (reference sequence). This CDR3 is built from 14 residues. The CDR3 protein is CATSRDLVGYGYTF. The CDR3 region has the DNA TGTGCCACCAGCAGAGATCTGGTGGGCTATGGCTACACCTTC.

This chain joins TRBV2 and TRBJ2-2, with 7 bases lining up with TRBD2. V lost 4 bases and J lost 4; bases outside the gene matches: 9. Per germline, CDR1 SNHLY and CDR2 FYNNEI. The CDR3 consists of 16 residues. CDR3 DNA sequence: TGTGCCAGCAGTGGAATTACTAGCGACGTCACCGGGGAGCTGTTTTTT. Its translation: CASSGITSDVTGELFF. The complete variable domain, with remaining parts taken from reference TRBV2 and TRBJ2-2, reads EPEVTQTPSHQVTQMGQEVILRCVPISNHLYFYWYRQILGQKVEFLVSFYNNEISEKSEIFDDQFSVERPDGSNFTLKIRSTKLEDSAMYFCASSGITSDVTGELFFGEGSRLTVL.

The chain couples TRBV14 to TRBJ2-7, with D possibly matching TRBD2 (6 bases). V dropped 1 base and J dropped 0 bases, with 10 bases sitting between them. Germline CDR1 is SGHDN and CDR2 is FVKESK. The CDR3 has 15 amino acids. Here the CDR3 reads CASSQVPSASYEQYF. The CDR3 DNA sequence: TGTGCCAGCAGCCAAGTCCCTAGCGCCTCCTACGAGCAGTACTTC.

The CDR3 here is CATSDGREGTGGQTDTQYF. CDR3 bases: TGTGCCACCAGTGATGGGAGGGAGGGGACAGGGGGCCAAACAGATACGCAGTATTTT. V is TRBV24-1 and J is TRBJ2-3, with 12 bases aligning to TRBD1. Germline-derived CDR1 and CDR2 are KGHDR and SFDVKD. J was trimmed by 3 bases and V by 3 bases; bases with no gene match: 12. This CDR3 is built from 19 residues.

V and J are TRBV27 and TRBJ2-3, with D possibly matching TRBD1 (5 bases). Germline V CDR1 and CDR2: MNHEY, SMNVEV (reference sequence). V was cut by 7 bases and J by 4 bases, with 12 bases left in between. This CDR3 is 13 amino acids long. In DNA form, the CDR3 reads TGTGCCAGCATAGGGGCTCTCGCAGATACGCAGTATTTT. Amino acids: CASIGALADTQYF.

The chain recombines TRBV4-3 with TRBJ2-1; D might be TRBD1 (5 bases). V gave up 0 bases and J gave up 3 bases, with 9 bases separating them. The CDR3 totals 15 residues. Germline V gene lookup returns CDR1 LGHNA and CDR2 YSLEER. CDR3 residues: CASSQENRYYNEQFF. The CDR3 coding sequence is TGCGCCAGCAGCCAAGAAAACAGGTACTACAATGAGCAGTTCTTC.

This clone occurred once. The J gene is TRBJ2-3, the V gene TRBV20-1; D remains unclear. Trimming removed 6 bases from V and 3 bases from J, with 1 base in between. Per germline, CDR1 DFQATT and CDR2 SNEGSKA (reference sequence). The CDR3 covers 9 residues. Here the CDR3 reads CSATDTQYF. The CDR3 DNA reads as TGCAGTGCGACAGATACGCAGTATTTT.